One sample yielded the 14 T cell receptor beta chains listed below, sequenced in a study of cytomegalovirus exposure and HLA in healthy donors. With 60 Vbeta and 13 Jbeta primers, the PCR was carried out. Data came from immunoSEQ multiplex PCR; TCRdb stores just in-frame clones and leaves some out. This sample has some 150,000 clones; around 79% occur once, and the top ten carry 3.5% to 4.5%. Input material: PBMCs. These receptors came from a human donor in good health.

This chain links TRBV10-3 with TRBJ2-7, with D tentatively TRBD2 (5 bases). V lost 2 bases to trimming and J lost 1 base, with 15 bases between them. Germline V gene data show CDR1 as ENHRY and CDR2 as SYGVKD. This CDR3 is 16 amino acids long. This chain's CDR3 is CAISEPRSGKSYEQYF. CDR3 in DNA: TGTGCCATCAGTGAGCCGAGATCCGGGAAATCCTACGAGCAGTACTTC.

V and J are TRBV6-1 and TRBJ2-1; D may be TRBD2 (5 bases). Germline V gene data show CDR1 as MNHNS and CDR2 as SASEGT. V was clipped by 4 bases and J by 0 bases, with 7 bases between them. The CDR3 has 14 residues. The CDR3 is CASSAAGSYNEQFF. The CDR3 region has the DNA TGTGCCAGCAGTGCGGCGGGCTCCTACAATGAGCAGTTCTTC.

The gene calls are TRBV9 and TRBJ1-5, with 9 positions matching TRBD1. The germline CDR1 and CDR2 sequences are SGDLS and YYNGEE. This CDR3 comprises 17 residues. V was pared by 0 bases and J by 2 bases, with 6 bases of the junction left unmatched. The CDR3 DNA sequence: TGTGCCAGCAGCGTAGAACAGGACAGGGGCCGCAATCAGCCCCAGCATTTT. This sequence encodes CASSVEQDRGRNQPQHF.

The CDR3 sequence is CASSASGNYGYTF. CDR3 nucleotides: TGTGCCAGCAGTGCTTCGGGGAACTATGGCTACACCTTC. The chain recombines TRBV6-5 with TRBJ1-2; no clear D. Trimming removed 5 bases from V and 2 bases from J, with 9 bases in between. Germline V gene sequence: CDR1 MNHEY, CDR2 SVGAGI. This CDR3 contains 13 residues.

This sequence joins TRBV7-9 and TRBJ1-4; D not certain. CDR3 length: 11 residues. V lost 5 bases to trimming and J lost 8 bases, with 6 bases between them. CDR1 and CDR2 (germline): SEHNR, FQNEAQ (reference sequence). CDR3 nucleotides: TGTGCCAGCAGCAACATAGAAAAACTGTTTTTT. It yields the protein CASSNIEKLFF.

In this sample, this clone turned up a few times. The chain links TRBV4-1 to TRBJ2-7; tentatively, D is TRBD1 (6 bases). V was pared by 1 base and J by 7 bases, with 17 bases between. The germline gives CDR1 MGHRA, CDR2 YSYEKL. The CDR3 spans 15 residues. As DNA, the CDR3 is TGCGCCAGCAGCCAAGTGAGCAGGGGAACTGGGGAGCAGTACTTC. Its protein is CASSQVSRGTGEQYF.

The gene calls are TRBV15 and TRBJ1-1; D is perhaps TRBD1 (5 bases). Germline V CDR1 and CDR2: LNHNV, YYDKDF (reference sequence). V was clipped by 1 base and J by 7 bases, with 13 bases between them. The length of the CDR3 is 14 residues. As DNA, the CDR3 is TGTGCCACCAGCAGAGGGAGACAGCCGGTTGAAGCTTTCTTT. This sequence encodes CATSRGRQPVEAFF.

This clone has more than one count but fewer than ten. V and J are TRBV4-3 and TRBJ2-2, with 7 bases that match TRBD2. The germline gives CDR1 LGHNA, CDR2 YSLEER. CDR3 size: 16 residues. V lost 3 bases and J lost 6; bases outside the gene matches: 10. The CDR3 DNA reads TGCGCCAGCAGCCATCCCACGGCAGGGAGGGCCGGGGAGCTGTTTTTT. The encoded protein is CASSHPTAGRAGELFF.

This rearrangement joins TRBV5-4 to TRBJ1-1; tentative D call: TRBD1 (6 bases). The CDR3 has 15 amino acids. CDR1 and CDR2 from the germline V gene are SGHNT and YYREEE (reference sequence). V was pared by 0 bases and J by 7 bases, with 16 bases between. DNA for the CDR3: TGTGCCAGCAGCTTGGAGTCAGGGGCATATGGTGAAGCTTTCTTT. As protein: CASSLESGAYGEAFF.

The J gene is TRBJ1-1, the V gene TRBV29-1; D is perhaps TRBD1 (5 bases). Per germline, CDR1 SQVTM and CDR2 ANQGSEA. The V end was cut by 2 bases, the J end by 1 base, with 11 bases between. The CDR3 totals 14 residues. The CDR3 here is CSVESRAQNTEAFF. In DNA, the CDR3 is TGCAGCGTTGAATCCAGGGCACAGAACACTGAAGCTTTCTTT.

The CDR3 reads CASSRWDSREAFF. The DNA for the CDR3 is TGTGCCAGCAGTCGCTGGGACAGTCGTGAAGCTTTCTTT. The chain is built from TRBV6-5 and TRBJ1-1; 7 bases fit TRBD1. CDR3 length: 13 residues. The V segment lost 5 bases and the J segment 7 bases; nucleotides outside the gene matches: 7. Germline assignment: CDR1 MNHEY and CDR2 SVGAGI.

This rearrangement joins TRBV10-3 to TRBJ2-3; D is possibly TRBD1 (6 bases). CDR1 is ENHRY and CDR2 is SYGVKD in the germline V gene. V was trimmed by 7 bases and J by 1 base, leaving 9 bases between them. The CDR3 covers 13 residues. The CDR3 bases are TGTGCCATCACCGCAGGGGGCACAGATACGCAGTATTTT. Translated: CAITAGGTDTQYF.

CDR3 sequence: CASSDLLAGGSSYEQYF. CDR3 in DNA: TGTGCCAGCAGTGATCTACTAGCGGGGGGAAGCTCCTACGAGCAGTACTTC. V gene TRBV2 combines with J gene TRBJ2-7, with 12 bases identical to TRBD2. Trimming removed 3 bases from V and 0 bases from J; junction bases left unmatched: 6. CDR1 is SNHLY and CDR2 is FYNNEI in the germline V gene. The CDR3 runs to 17 residues. Combining the CDR3 with reference TRBV2 and TRBJ2-7 gives the whole variable domain EPEVTQTPSHQVTQMGQEVILRCVPISNHLYFYWYRQILGQKVEFLVSFYNNEISEKSEIFDDQFSVERPDGSNFTLKIRSTKLEDSAMYFCASSDLLAGGSSYEQYFGPGTRLTVT.

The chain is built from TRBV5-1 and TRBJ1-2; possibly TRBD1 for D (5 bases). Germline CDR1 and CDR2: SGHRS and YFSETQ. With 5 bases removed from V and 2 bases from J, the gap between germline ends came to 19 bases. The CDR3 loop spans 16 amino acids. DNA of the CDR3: TGCGCCAGCAGTTCGAATGGACACTTACCCAACTATGGCTACACCTTC. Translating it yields CASSSNGHLPNYGYTF.